Following are 28 T cell receptor beta chains from one sample sequenced in a study of T cell responses to AZD1222 COVID-19 vaccine. Only in-frame clones appear in the TCRdb table, and some are missing; sequencing was by immunoSEQ multiplex PCR. The sample has approximately 110,000 clones; about nine tenths are singletons. This specimen was peripheral blood, taken on day 0 of AZD1222 vaccination. Every receptor here comes from an adult in good health.

The genes are TRBV3-1 (or the pseudogene TRBV3-2) and TRBJ1-6, with TRBD1 as a possible D gene (6 bases). V was clipped by 4 bases and J by 13 bases, with 17 bases between them. Looked up from germline, CDR1 is LGHDT and CDR2 is YNNKEL (reference sequence). The CDR3 runs to 14 residues. The CDR3 DNA sequence: TGTGCCAGCAGCCTCGGACAGATCGCCGCCCCCCTCCACTTT. It is translated as CASSLGQIAAPLHF.

V is TRBV7-9 and J is TRBJ1-4, with D possibly being TRBD1 (5 bases). From germline, CDR1 is SEHNR and CDR2 FQNEAQ (reference sequence). The germline V and J ends were trimmed by 3 bases and 8 bases, with 13 bases remaining between them. The CDR3 contains 14 residues. The CDR3 nucleotides are TGTGCCAGCAGCTTGTGGGGCGCGGGGGAAAAACTGTTTTTT. Translated: CASSLWGAGEKLFF.

This clone has just a few counts. V is TRBV18 and J is TRBJ1-2; D might be TRBD1 (5 bases). Trimming pared 3 bases from V and 4 bases from J, leaving 6 bases between. Germline CDR1 is KGHSH and CDR2 is LQKENI. The length of the CDR3 is 12 residues. CDR3 nucleotides: TGTGCCAGCTCACCTGGGGCCTATGGCTACACCTTC. Translating gives CASSPGAYGYTF.

The chain uses TRBV6-2 or TRBV6-3 and TRBJ1-1; D possibly corresponds to TRBD1 (5 bases). The CDR3 is 15 amino acids. Trimming removed 0 bases at V and 7 bases at J, with 15 bases between. The germline CDR1 and CDR2 sequences are MNHEY and SVGEGT. CDR3 in DNA: TGTGCCAGCAGTTACTCAGGGAGGGGTACGCTTGAAGCTTTCTTT. Residues: CASSYSGRGTLEAFF.

The chain is built from TRBV7-9 and TRBJ2-1; no clear D gene. Germline CDR1 is SEHNR and CDR2 is FQNEAQ (reference sequence). This CDR3 has 14 residues. V was pared by 1 base and J by 5 bases, with 9 bases between. CDR3 nucleotides: TGTGCCAGCAGCTTAGTGGCTGGAAACAATGAGCAGTTCTTC. Amino acid sequence: CASSLVAGNNEQFF.

CDR3 loop: CATSRGSRDRGYTF. The CDR3 DNA follows: TGTGCCACCAGCAGAGGTTCAAGGGACAGAGGCTACACCTTC. The chain couples TRBV15 to TRBJ1-2; 7 nucleotides line up with TRBD1. Unmatched junction bases numbered 7, after V lost 1 base and J lost 8 bases. The CDR3 is 14 amino acids. Germline assignment: CDR1 LNHNV and CDR2 YYDKDF (reference sequence).

This clone was counted a few times. The V gene is TRBV15, the J gene TRBJ1-5; 9 bases match TRBD1. This CDR3 is 14 amino acids long. V lost 5 bases, J lost 9 bases, and 8 bases stayed unmatched. The germline V gene encodes CDR1 LNHNV and CDR2 YYDKDF (reference sequence). This chain's CDR3 is CATSPGQGPGPQHF. DNA of the CDR3: TGTGCCACCAGCCCGGGACAGGGCCCAGGGCCCCAGCATTTT. Full variable domain (missing parts from reference TRBV15 and TRBJ1-5): DAMVIQNPRYQVTQFGKPVTLSCSQTLNHNVMYWYQQKSSQAPKLLFHYYDKDFNNEADTPDNFQSRRPNTSFCFLDIRSPGLGDTAMYLCATSPGQGPGPQHFGDGTRLSIL.

This clone was seen only once. This chain joins TRBV11-2 and TRBJ2-2; unclear D gene. V was clipped by 1 base and J by 4 bases, with 10 bases between them. This CDR3 contains 15 residues. CDR1 SGHAT and CDR2 FQNNGV come from the germline V gene. CDR3 protein: CASSLGVAFTGELFF. In DNA, the CDR3 is TGTGCCAGCAGCTTAGGGGTCGCGTTCACCGGGGAGCTGTTTTTT.

The chain carries TRBV5-1 and TRBJ1-3; the match to TRBD1 covers 8 bases. Losses at the gene ends were 4 bases for V and 4 bases for J; bases not matched to a gene: 4. The CDR3 has 14 residues. CDR1 is SGHRS and CDR2 is YFSETQ in the germline V gene. The CDR3 reads CASSMDRAGNTIYF. CDR3 nucleotides: TGCGCCAGCAGCATGGACAGGGCAGGAAACACCATATATTTT.

This clone turned up a few times. The chain combines TRBV10-2 with TRBJ2-5, with D possibly called TRBD1 or TRBD2 (5 bases each). The CDR3 consists of 14 residues. The ends were cut back, 4 bases at V and 5 bases at J, with 14 bases in the middle. The V gene's germline CDR1 is WSHSY and CDR2 SAAADI. The CDR3 reads CASSGETAGETQYF. The CDR3 bases are TGCGCCAGCAGTGGGGAGACAGCAGGGGAGACCCAGTACTTC.

The sample holds one count of this clone. V and J are TRBV18 and TRBJ2-1; D might be TRBD2 (6 bases). The CDR3 consists of 17 residues. The V end lost 3 bases, the J end lost 7 bases, and 22 bases lay between the germline ends. Germline CDR1 and CDR2: KGHSH and LQKENI. The CDR3 spells CASSPPRGISGGNEQFF. The CDR3, as DNA: TGTGCCAGCTCACCCCCGAGGGGAATTAGCGGAGGGAATGAGCAGTTCTTC.

This sequence joins TRBV7-3 and TRBJ2-1; D uncertain. V lost 5 bases and J lost 6, with 14 bases in between. Per germline, CDR1 SGHTA and CDR2 FQGTGA. The CDR3 contains 14 residues. In nucleotides, the CDR3 is TGTGCCAGCAGCCCCCGCCAGAACCGCAATGAGCAGTTCTTC. Residues: CASSPRQNRNEQFF.

This chain's CDR3 is CATSRVKGSSYNEQFF. The CDR3 bases are TGTGCCACCAGCAGAGTCAAGGGATCCTCCTACAATGAGCAGTTCTTC. J is TRBJ2-1 and V is TRBV15; no definite D call. The germline V and J ends were trimmed by 1 base and 0 bases, with 10 bases remaining between them. The length of the CDR3 is 16 residues. Germline assignment: CDR1 LNHNV and CDR2 YYDKDF (reference sequence).

The chain employs TRBV30 and TRBJ1-3; D gene uncertain. From germline, CDR1 is GTSNPN and CDR2 SVGIG (reference sequence). CDR3 length: 14 amino acids. Trimming took 5 bases from V and 0 from J, leaving 11 bases between them. The CDR3 loop reads CAWGRRGSGNTIYF. DNA for the CDR3: TGTGCCTGGGGAAGACGGGGCTCTGGAAACACCATATATTTT.

The chain is built from TRBV7-2 and TRBJ2-5, with D perhaps assigned TRBD1 or TRBD2 (6 bases each). The ends were cut back, 5 bases at V and 5 bases at J, with 18 bases in the middle. Germline V lookup: CDR1 SGHTA, CDR2 FQGNSA. The CDR3 spans 15 residues. This chain's CDR3 is CASSTRLVRGETQYF. DNA for the CDR3: TGTGCCAGCAGCACCCGACTAGTAAGGGGGGAGACCCAGTACTTC.

DNA of the CDR3: TGTGCCCGGAATAACCTTTGGAAATGCAATCAGCCCCAGCATTTT. Protein: CARNNLWKCNQPQHF. The chain combines TRBV7-3 with TRBJ1-5, with D hard to call. Trimming took off 11 bases at V and 2 bases at J, with 19 bases between the two ends. The CDR3 covers 15 residues. CDR1 is SGHTA and CDR2 is FQGTGA in the germline V gene.

V gene TRBV3-1 (or the pseudogene TRBV3-2) combines with J gene TRBJ1-4; 9 bases line up with TRBD1. V gave up 0 bases and J gave up 0 bases; unmatched junction bases: 8. Germline V lookup: CDR1 LGHDT, CDR2 YNNKEL (reference sequence). There are 19 residues in the CDR3. In nucleotides, the CDR3 is TGTGCCAGCAGCCAAGATCCGGTCGACAGGGGGACAACTAATGAAAAACTGTTTTTT. Amino acid sequence: CASSQDPVDRGTTNEKLFF.

This chain links TRBV29-1 with TRBJ1-2, with a tentative D call TRBD1 (6 bases). Germline values: CDR1 SQVTM, CDR2 ANQGSEA. The V and J ends lost 1 base and 5 bases respectively, with 14 bases between them. The CDR3 length is 14 residues. The CDR3 protein is CSVEGPAGAYGYTF. The CDR3 nucleotides read TGCAGCGTTGAAGGTCCGGCAGGGGCATATGGCTACACCTTC.

The J gene is TRBJ2-7, the V gene TRBV28; no clear D gene. V gave up 8 bases and J gave up 4 bases, with 9 bases separating them. The CDR3 runs to 11 residues. Germline values: CDR1 MDHEN, CDR2 SYDVKM. The CDR3 DNA sequence: TGTGCCAGCGGCGTATTGTACGAGCAGTACTTC. Amino acid sequence: CASGVLYEQYF.

The V gene is TRBV10-3, the J gene TRBJ2-2; the D gene is possibly TRBD2 (6 bases). V lost 7 bases, J lost 1 base, and 10 bases lay in between. CDR1 is ENHRY and CDR2 is SYGVKD in the germline V gene. The CDR3 is 14 residues long. The CDR3 loop is CAITPRGNTGELFF. The CDR3, as DNA: TGTGCCATCACCCCGCGGGGGAACACCGGGGAGCTGTTTTTT.

V gene TRBV6-5 combines with J gene TRBJ2-3; D unresolved. V lost 4 bases and J 2 bases, leaving 7 bases between the germline ends. CDR1 is MNHEY and CDR2 is SVGAGI in the germline V gene. The CDR3 totals 13 residues. The CDR3 DNA follows: TGTGCCAGCAGTTCCGGCAACACAGATACGCAGTATTTT. Its translation: CASSSGNTDTQYF.

This clone was found once. The rearrangement uses TRBV5-4 and TRBJ2-2; D may be TRBD1 (7 bases). The CDR3 is 12 residues long. V was cut by 6 bases and J by 7 bases, with 10 bases left in between. CDR1 and CDR2 from the germline V gene are SGHNT and YYREEE (reference sequence). The CDR3 sequence is CASTQGGGELFF. The CDR3 DNA reads TGTGCCAGCACGCAGGGGGGCGGGGAGCTGTTTTTT.

This clone was counted a single time. This sequence joins TRBV21-1 and TRBJ1-2. TRBV21-1 is a pseudogene locus. CDR3 length equals 14 residues. The CDR3 region is CGRRVAIADYGYTF. The CDR3 nucleotides read TGTGGTAGAAGGGTTGCCATTGCGGACTATGGCTACACCTTC.

This chain connects TRBV30 to TRBJ2-5, with 11 bases lining up with TRBD1. The length of the CDR3 is 18 residues. Per germline, CDR1 GTSNPN and CDR2 SVGIG (reference sequence). V shed 1 base and J 0 bases; nucleotides not matched to a gene: 10. The CDR3: CAWSEGTPGQGDQETQYF. The CDR3 bases are TGTGCCTGGAGTGAGGGAACCCCGGGACAGGGGGACCAAGAGACCCAGTACTTC.

In regard to this clone: The sample has other DNA sequences that encode this CDR3 too. V and J are TRBV28 and TRBJ1-5; unclear D gene. The CDR3 is 13 amino acids. Looked up from germline, CDR1 is MDHEN and CDR2 is SYDVKM. V was trimmed by 3 bases and J by 0 bases, leaving 3 bases between them. CDR3 coding DNA: TGTGCCAGCAGTTTTGCTAGCAATCAGCCCCAGCATTTT. Protein product: CASSFASNQPQHF. The full variable domain, completed using reference TRBV28 and TRBJ1-5, is DVKVTQSSRYLVKRTGEKVFLECVQDMDHENMFWYRQDPGLGLRLIYFSYDVKMKEKGDIPEGYSVSREKKERFSLILESASTNQTSMYLCASSFASNQPQHFGDGTRLSIL.

V and J are TRBV3-1 (or the pseudogene TRBV3-2) and TRBJ1-6; D is undetermined. Deletions cut 1 base from V and 10 bases from J, with 5 bases between. The CDR3 spans 12 residues. The V gene's germline CDR1 is LGHDT and CDR2 YNNKEL (reference sequence). The CDR3 region has the DNA TGTGCCAGCAGCCAAGTCCAATCACCCCTCCACTTT. Its protein product is CASSQVQSPLHF.

The chain links TRBV6-6 to TRBJ2-7; 11 bases line up with TRBD1. This CDR3 spans 15 amino acids. Germline CDR1 reads MNHNY; CDR2 reads SVGAGI (reference sequence). Germline trimming cut 6 bases from V and 4 bases from J; bases unmatched to any gene: 8. This chain's CDR3 is CASRTGQGARYEQYF. The CDR3 DNA reads as TGTGCCAGCAGAACAGGACAGGGGGCGCGGTACGAGCAGTACTTC.

This clone was counted a few times. The chain links TRBV10-3 to TRBJ2-1; 10 positions agree with TRBD2. V trimming: 6 bases; J trimming: 3 bases; junction bases outside the gene matches: 2. The CDR3 contains 14 residues. Germline V lookup: CDR1 ENHRY, CDR2 SYGVKD. The CDR3: CAISPSGGYNEQFF. The CDR3 DNA sequence: TGTGCCATCAGCCCTAGCGGGGGCTACAATGAGCAGTTCTTC.